A single T cell receptor (beta chain) is shown here with its context. Random hexamers were used to reverse transcribe the RNA input (roughly 0.5 to 1 ug). Amplification of TCR beta CDR3 used immunoSEQ multiplex PCR across 54 Vbeta and 13 Jbeta. Each CDR3 protein is one row after TCRdb ran MiXCR on the immunoSEQ multiplex PCR reads. This repertoire shows about 440,000 distinct CDR3 sequences, around 85% found once; its top ten account for under 0.15%. Sequencing targeted TCR beta in T cells from blood (CD8+ and CD4+). The multiple sclerosis controls were treatment-naive patients, and their relapsing-remitting disease was stable or active. TEMRA cells were FACS-enriched, and CD8+ and CD4+ T cells were isolated negatively. The source of the sample is a study of CD8 T cells in Susac syndrome. Trimming shortened V by 6 bases and J by 5 bases, and 13 bases separated the two germline ends. The CDR3 spans 13 residues. Germline values: CDR1 MNHEY, CDR2 SMNVEV (reference sequence).

The chain links TRBV27 to TRBJ1-1; tentative D call: TRBD1 (5 bases). The sequenced sample consisted of CD8+ T cells from PBMCs. The clonotype comes from a human donor with multiple sclerosis. The CDR3: CASSPGHQTEAFF. The CDR3 DNA is TGTGCCAGCAGCCCCGGACACCAAACTGAAGCTTTCTTT.